One and the same sample provided the 26 T cell receptor beta chains below, sequenced in a study of blood T cell repertoires in COVID-19. Produced via immunoSEQ multiplex PCR; TCRdb's table is partial and in-frame only. The sample contains a few hundred thousand clones, 87% of which appear only once. Sequences were obtained from PBMCs or T cells enriched from blood (not recorded which). These receptors came from a woman between 18 and 29 years old who had recovered from COVID-19.

This clone was detected a few times. The gene calls are TRBV6-1 and TRBJ2-7; D remains unclear. The V gene lost 3 bases and the J gene lost 2 bases, with 2 bases spanning the gap. This CDR3 region has 11 residues. Germline CDR1 MNHNS, CDR2 SASEGT. For the CDR3, the DNA is TGTGCCAGCAGTGACACCTACGAGCAGTACTTC. Protein sequence: CASSDTYEQYF.

The DNA for the CDR3 is TGTGCCAGCAGTGAGGTGGGGACAGGGAGGAATGGCTACACCTTC. Its translation is CASSEVGTGRNGYTF. The V and J genes are TRBV6-1 and TRBJ1-2; 9 positions match TRBD1. Germline V CDR1 and CDR2: MNHNS, SASEGT. V lost 3 bases, J lost 6 bases, and 8 bases stayed unmatched. The CDR3 loop spans 15 amino acids.

The J gene is TRBJ2-5, the V gene TRBV5-1, with 9 bases fitting TRBD2. This CDR3 comprises 15 residues. Germline lookup yields CDR1 SGHRS and CDR2 YFSETQ. The junction had 9 bases not matched to a gene; V was cut back by 4 bases and J by 5 bases. The CDR3, as DNA: TGCGCCAGCAGCCCGCGGGGGGGCCTTGGTGAGACCCAGTACTTC. It translates to CASSPRGGLGETQYF.

The gene calls are TRBV21-1 and TRBJ2-7; TRBD2 is the table's D call, not checked against the DNA. TRBV21-1 is a listed pseudogene. The CDR3 extends over 15 amino acids. In DNA, the CDR3 is TGTGCCAGCAGCGGGATGACTAGCGGGCACGACGAGCAGTACTTC. Its translation: CASSGMTSGHDEQYF.

J is TRBJ2-1 and V is TRBV11-2; D might be TRBD1 (6 bases). V was cut by 5 bases and J by 0 bases, with 14 bases left in between. The germline V gene encodes CDR1 SGHAT and CDR2 FQNNGV. This CDR3 comprises 16 residues. Here the CDR3 DNA reads TGTGCCAGCAGCCATACAGGGACCCCCTCCTACAATGAGCAGTTCTTC. This codes for CASSHTGTPSYNEQFF.

In this sample, this clone turned up once. The V and J genes are TRBV6-2 or TRBV6-3 and TRBJ2-1, with a tentative D call TRBD2 (6 bases). Germline V gene sequence: CDR1 MNHEY, CDR2 SVGEGT. Trimming removed 2 bases at V and 2 bases at J, with 19 bases between. The CDR3 covers 18 residues. The CDR3: CASSYIGASEYPYNEQFF. For the CDR3, the DNA is TGTGCCAGCAGTTACATAGGGGCTAGCGAGTACCCCTACAATGAGCAGTTCTTC.

The chain combines TRBV18 with TRBJ2-1; TRBD2 aligns across 8 bases. The CDR3 has 15 amino acids. CDR1 and CDR2 from the germline V gene are KGHSH and LQKENI. The V and J ends lost 8 bases and 5 bases, in that order; junction bases with no gene match: 11. This CDR3 is CASGALGTSNNEQFF. CDR3 DNA sequence: TGTGCCAGCGGCGCCCTCGGGACTAGTAACAATGAGCAGTTCTTC. The whole variable domain, remainder taken from reference TRBV18 and TRBJ2-1, is NAGVMQNPRHLVRRRGQEARLRCSPMKGHSHVYWYRQLPEEGLKFMVYLQKENIIDESGMPKERFSAEFPKEGPSILRIQQVVRGDSAAYFCASGALGTSNNEQFFGPGTRLTVL.

The chain couples TRBV19 to TRBJ1-2; D remains ambiguous. The CDR3 extends over 17 amino acids. Germline V gene lookup returns CDR1 LNHDA and CDR2 SQIVND (reference sequence). Between the trimmed V and J ends, which lost 5 bases and 1 base, there was a span of 20 bases. The CDR3, as DNA: TGTGCCAGTAGTCTCCAGCTCCTCGGCGGAGTTAACTATGGCTACACCTTC. Translation: CASSLQLLGGVNYGYTF.

The chain combines TRBV7-2 with TRBJ1-2; a weak D match, TRBD1 (6 bases). The germline gives CDR1 SGHTA, CDR2 FQGNSA. Between the trimmed V and J ends, which lost 4 bases and 3 bases, there was a span of 15 bases. This CDR3 has 15 residues. The CDR3 region has the DNA TGTGCCAGCAGCTGGAACAGGGTGCTCGACTATGGCTACACCTTC. As protein: CASSWNRVLDYGYTF.

The chain has TRBV5-4 and TRBJ2-7; D may be TRBD2 (6 bases). Germline values: CDR1 SGHNT, CDR2 YYREEE (reference sequence). V lost 2 bases and J 1 base, leaving 13 bases between the germline ends. The CDR3 is 15 amino acids. CDR3 protein: CASSLGGALSYEQYF. The CDR3 nucleotides read TGTGCCAGCAGCTTAGGAGGGGCGCTATCCTACGAGCAGTACTTC.

The gene calls are TRBV28 and TRBJ1-1; TRBD1 matches at 7 bases. Germline-derived CDR1 and CDR2 are MDHEN and SYDVKM. V lost 5 bases, J lost 4 bases, and 16 bases stayed unmatched. The CDR3 sequence is 17 residues long. The CDR3 is CASSLSALQGVGTEAFF. The CDR3 nucleotides are TGTGCCAGCAGTCTTTCGGCCCTCCAGGGGGTCGGCACTGAAGCTTTCTTT.

The chain couples TRBV7-2 to TRBJ1-2; the D gene is possibly TRBD1 (6 bases). Looked up from germline, CDR1 is SGHTA and CDR2 is FQGNSA. The CDR3 has 14 amino acids. V was trimmed by 0 bases and J by 4 bases, leaving 9 bases between them. CDR3 nucleotide sequence: TGTGCCAGCAGCTTAGCGGGGGCTTTCTATGGCTACACCTTC. It translates to CASSLAGAFYGYTF.

The chain recombines TRBV5-1 with TRBJ1-4; D is perhaps TRBD1 (5 bases). The germline CDR1 and CDR2 sequences are SGHRS and YFSETQ. Trimming removed 0 bases from V and 7 bases from J, with 10 bases in between. The CDR3 sequence is 14 residues long. CDR3 bases: TGCGCCAGCAGCTTGGGGGCCGGGGGTGAAAAACTGTTTTTT. Its translation is CASSLGAGGEKLFF.

V usage is TRBV5-4 and J usage is TRBJ1-5; 8 nucleotides match TRBD1. The CDR3 is 16 residues long. Unmatched junction bases numbered 10, after V lost 1 base and J lost 7 bases. Per the germline V gene, CDR1 is SGHNT and CDR2 is YYREEE (reference sequence). CDR3 nucleotide sequence: TGTGCCAGCAGCTTGAACAGGGGGGGCAAGGGCCAGCCCCAGCATTTT. Its protein product is CASSLNRGGKGQPQHF.

The genes are TRBV3-1 (or the pseudogene TRBV3-2) and TRBJ1-1; maybe TRBD1 (5 bases). The CDR3 contains 14 residues. The V and J ends lost 1 base and 4 bases respectively, with 10 bases between them. Per the germline V gene, CDR1 is LGHDT and CDR2 is YNNKEL (reference sequence). DNA of the CDR3: TGTGCCAGCAGCCAAGTCAGGGTGAGCACTGAAGCTTTCTTT. Translated: CASSQVRVSTEAFF.

The V gene is TRBV9, the J gene TRBJ2-2, with 7 bases identical to TRBD1. Unmatched junction bases numbered 12, after V lost 4 bases and J lost 6 bases. Germline CDR1 SGDLS, CDR2 YYNGEE. This CDR3 is built from 16 residues. CDR3 coding DNA: TGTGCCAGCAGCCTCCGAACAGGGGATAGTCCCGGGGAGCTGTTTTTT. Its translation is CASSLRTGDSPGELFF.

The gene calls are TRBV5-1 and TRBJ2-1, with a weak D call TRBD1 (5 bases). Trimming stripped 3 bases from V and 2 bases from J, with 12 bases between. This CDR3 contains 15 residues. In germline, CDR1 is SGHRS, CDR2 YFSETQ. The chain's CDR3 is CASSSGIVTYNEQFF. CDR3 sequence (DNA): TGCGCCAGCAGCTCAGGGATCGTCACCTACAATGAGCAGTTCTTC.

This chain joins TRBV29-1 and TRBJ2-7, with TRBD2 matching over 8 bases. Trimming cost V 0 bases and J 1 base; bases outside gene matches: 2. Germline V gene data show CDR1 as SQVTM and CDR2 as ANQGSEA. The CDR3 contains 14 residues. This CDR3 is CSVEDTGGSYEQYF. Here the CDR3 DNA reads TGCAGCGTTGAAGATACGGGAGGGTCCTACGAGCAGTACTTC.

The chain combines TRBV6-5 with TRBJ1-1; D may be TRBD1 (5 bases). Trimming took off 2 bases at V and 6 bases at J, with 10 bases between the two ends. Germline V gives CDR1 MNHEY, CDR2 SVGAGI. This CDR3 has 13 amino acids. The CDR3 nucleotides read TGTGCCAGCAGTTACGTCAGGGCGGCTGAAGCTTTCTTT. This gives the protein CASSYVRAAEAFF.

The genes are TRBV6-2 or TRBV6-3 and TRBJ2-1; 10 bases agree with TRBD2. This CDR3 comprises 16 residues. Germline loops: CDR1 MNHEY, CDR2 SVGEGT. Trimming took 5 bases from V and 4 from J; bases not matched to a gene: 8. For the CDR3, the DNA is TGTGCCAGCAGTCGGCCGACTAGCGGGTCTTACAATGAGCAGTTCTTC. It is translated as CASSRPTSGSYNEQFF.

The chain uses TRBV30 and TRBJ2-7; 7 bases align to TRBD1. This CDR3 spans 16 amino acids. Per the germline V gene, CDR1 is GTSNPN and CDR2 is SVGIG (reference sequence). The V segment lost 3 bases and the J segment 1 base; nucleotides outside the gene matches: 12. Written as DNA, the CDR3 is TGTGCCTGGAGATCGGATTGGGGACAGAAATCCTACGAGCAGTACTTC. This translates into CAWRSDWGQKSYEQYF.

This chain uses TRBV7-9 with TRBJ2-1, with 14 bases that match TRBD2. The CDR3 has 19 amino acids. Trimming cost V 5 bases and J 0 bases; bases outside gene matches: 9. Germline values: CDR1 SEHNR, CDR2 FQNEAQ (reference sequence). Here the CDR3 DNA reads TGTGCCAGCAGCCGACCGGGACTAGCGGGAGCGAGCTCCTACAATGAGCAGTTCTTC. Amino acid sequence: CASSRPGLAGASSYNEQFF.

The chain is built from TRBV5-1 and TRBJ1-1; no clear D gene. Germline V gives CDR1 SGHRS, CDR2 YFSETQ. Between the trimmed V and J ends, which lost 4 bases and 3 bases, there was a span of 13 bases. This CDR3 has 14 residues. CDR3 residues: CASSLNRDYTEAFF. The CDR3 DNA follows: TGCGCCAGCAGCCTGAACCGGGATTACACTGAAGCTTTCTTT. Based on the CDR3 plus reference TRBV5-1 and TRBJ1-1, the full variable domain is KAGVTQTPRYLIKTRGQQVTLSCSPISGHRSVSWYQQTPGQGLQFLFEYFSETQRNKGNFPGRFSGRQFSNSRSEMNVSTLELGDSALYLCASSLNRDYTEAFFGQGTRLTVV.

This clone was observed once. The chain carries TRBV5-1 and TRBJ2-1, with 8 bases that match TRBD2. The V gene's germline CDR1 is SGHRS and CDR2 YFSETQ. CDR3 length: 17 amino acids. V trimming: 3 bases; J trimming: 9 bases; junction bases outside the gene matches: 17. CDR3 DNA sequence: TGCGCCAGCAGCTCCACACTAGCTGCGGGAGGCCCTATTGAGCAGTTCTTC. As protein: CASSSTLAAGGPIEQFF.

This chain links TRBV4-3 with TRBJ2-3; D may be TRBD2 (5 bases). CDR3 length equals 15 residues. V lost 4 bases to trimming and J lost 1 base, with 12 bases between them. CDR1 LGHNA and CDR2 YSLEER come from the germline V gene. CDR3 sequence (DNA): TGCGCCAGCAGCCTCCTGAGGGATCGCACAGATACGCAGTATTTT. Amino acids: CASSLLRDRTDTQYF.

This clone was counted only a few times. The V gene is TRBV7-6, the J gene TRBJ2-7; maybe TRBD1 (6 bases). Germline V gene sequence: CDR1 SGHVS, CDR2 FNYEAQ. The CDR3 covers 14 residues. V lost 1 base and J 2 bases, leaving 9 bases between the germline ends. The CDR3 bases are TGTGCCAGCAGCTTAGGGGGACATACCTACGAGCAGTACTTC. As protein: CASSLGGHTYEQYF.